Below are 19 T cell receptor beta chains sequenced from a single sample in a study of blood T cell repertoires in COVID-19. Clones were read by immunoSEQ multiplex PCR, and TCRdb kept only the in-frame ones, dropping some. Here the sample spans about 200,000 clones, roughly 90% being singletons. Sequencing was carried out using peripheral blood. The receptors here all came from a man between 60 and 75 years old with COVID-19, enrolled during active disease.

The CDR3 nucleotides are TGCGCCAGCAGGACCACGGAGCGCACAGATACGCAGTATTTT. Its translation: CASRTTERTDTQYF. The V and J genes are TRBV5-1 and TRBJ2-3; D remains unclear. There are 14 residues in the CDR3. The V gene's germline CDR1 is SGHRS and CDR2 YFSETQ. Trimming pared 5 bases from V and 1 base from J, leaving 11 bases between.

The genes are TRBV3-1 (or the pseudogene TRBV3-2) and TRBJ1-2; TRBD1 aligns across 7 bases. Germline V gives CDR1 LGHDT, CDR2 YNNKEL (reference sequence). Unmatched junction bases numbered 7, after V lost 5 bases and J lost 4 bases. The CDR3 totals 14 residues. The CDR3 nucleotides are TGTGCCAGCAGCTTACAGGGGATCGGCTATGGCTACACCTTC. Its translation is CASSLQGIGYGYTF.

The V and J genes are TRBV10-3 and TRBJ2-1; 7 bases are a match to TRBD2. V lost 6 bases and J lost 5; bases outside the gene matches: 1. Germline V lookup: CDR1 ENHRY, CDR2 SYGVKD. The CDR3 length is 12 residues. CDR3 region: CAISGLDNEQFF. DNA of the CDR3: TGTGCCATCAGCGGACTAGACAATGAGCAGTTCTTC.

The chain links TRBV30 to TRBJ1-1, with 10 positions matching TRBD1. With V trimmed by 4 bases and J by 1 base, 12 bases remained unmatched. Germline V gene lookup returns CDR1 GTSNPN and CDR2 SVGIG (reference sequence). CDR3 length: 17 residues. CDR3 amino acids: CAWTRKDRGNSNTEAFF. The CDR3 DNA follows: TGTGCCTGGACCAGAAAGGACAGGGGGAATTCGAACACTGAAGCTTTCTTT.

V usage is TRBV10-2 and J usage is TRBJ2-1, with 9 positions matching TRBD1. This CDR3 region has 16 residues. Unmatched junction bases numbered 7, after V lost 4 bases and J lost 3 bases. The germline V gene has CDR1 WSHSY and CDR2 SAAADI. The CDR3 spells CASSGLQGASYNEQFF. CDR3 nucleotide sequence: TGCGCCAGCAGTGGGTTACAGGGGGCGAGCTACAATGAGCAGTTCTTC.

This clone came up once. The V and J genes are TRBV6-5 and TRBJ2-7; possible D gene TRBD2, 6 bases. The CDR3 extends over 15 amino acids. Germline V lookup: CDR1 MNHEY, CDR2 SVGAGI. Trimming took off 2 bases at V and 0 bases at J, with 11 bases between the two ends. The CDR3 region is CASSYRDSGSYEQYF. The CDR3 DNA sequence: TGTGCCAGCAGTTACAGGGATAGCGGCTCCTACGAGCAGTACTTC.

The chain uses TRBV9 and TRBJ2-1, with D tentatively TRBD2 (5 bases). CDR1 and CDR2 from the germline V gene are SGDLS and YYNGEE. V lost 0 bases and J 9 bases, leaving 7 bases between the germline ends. The CDR3 is 12 amino acids. The CDR3 DNA reads TGTGCCAGCAGCGTAGTAGCGAGTGAGCAGTTCTTC. It specifies CASSVVASEQFF.

This clone was seen once. V usage is TRBV12-5 and J usage is TRBJ1-1; D is possibly TRBD1 (5 bases). CDR1 and CDR2 (germline): LGHNT, FRNRAP. This CDR3 is built from 12 residues. V shed 5 bases and J shed 4 bases, with 8 bases lying between them. CDR3 coding DNA: TGTGCTAGTGGTCCGGGGGGCACTGAAGCTTTCTTT. Translating it yields CASGPGGTEAFF. The full variable domain, rest sourced from reference TRBV12-5 and TRBJ1-1, is DARVTQTPRHKVTEMGQEVTMRCQPILGHNTVFWYRQTMMQGLELLAYFRNRAPLDDSGMPKDRFSAEMPDATLATLKIQPSEPRDSAVYFCASGPGGTEAFFGQGTRLTVV.

The rearrangement uses TRBV7-2 and TRBJ1-5; D ambiguous. V was shortened by 0 bases and J by 0 bases, with 9 bases between the two germline ends. The CDR3 has 16 residues. CDR1 and CDR2 from the germline V gene are SGHTA and FQGNSA. CDR3 coding DNA: TGTGCCAGCAGCTTAGCGGGAGGGTTTAGCAATCAGCCCCAGCATTTT. Translated: CASSLAGGFSNQPQHF.

The genes are TRBV19 and TRBJ2-1, with TRBD2 as a possible D gene (6 bases). Germline CDR1 LNHDA, CDR2 SQIVND (reference sequence). The CDR3 runs to 14 residues. V lost 8 bases to trimming and J lost 7 bases, with 18 bases between them. CDR3 sequence reads: CASAAGTAFNEQFF. The CDR3, as DNA: TGTGCCAGTGCAGCCGGGACTGCCTTTAATGAGCAGTTCTTC.

The chain couples TRBV7-2 to TRBJ1-1; 9 nucleotides agree with TRBD1. With V trimmed by 3 bases and J by 5 bases, 7 bases remained unmatched. From germline, CDR1 is SGHTA and CDR2 FQGNSA. The CDR3 sequence is 15 residues long. CDR3 bases: TGTGCCAGCAGCTTCTCCGGGACAGGGAGTACTGAAGCTTTCTTT. This encodes CASSFSGTGSTEAFF.

This clone was recorded once. This chain uses TRBV7-9 with TRBJ2-5, with 14 bases aligning to TRBD2. This CDR3 spans 17 amino acids. The V and J ends lost 5 bases and 4 bases, in that order; junction bases with no gene match: 9. Germline lookup yields CDR1 SEHNR and CDR2 FQNEAQ (reference sequence). CDR3 bases: TGTGCCAGCAGCCGCGGGACTAGCGGGAGTACCACAGAGACCCAGTACTTC. Amino acid sequence: CASSRGTSGSTTETQYF.

The J gene is TRBJ1-3, the V gene TRBV7-8; D remains unclear. V dropped 2 bases and J dropped 0 bases, with 14 bases sitting between them. The germline V gene has CDR1 SGHVS and CDR2 FQNEAQ. The CDR3 is 17 amino acids. CDR3 sequence: CASSLSLPGYSGNTIYF. The CDR3 nucleotides read TGTGCCAGCAGCTTATCTCTCCCCGGGTACTCTGGAAACACCATATATTTT.

The CDR3 sequence: CASSPRPGEQFF. The CDR3 nucleotides are TGTGCCAGCAGTCCCCGACCGGGTGAGCAGTTCTTC. This chain joins TRBV6-5 and TRBJ2-1; D ambiguous. Germline V CDR1 and CDR2: MNHEY, SVGAGI. V lost 5 bases and J lost 9, with 11 bases in between. The CDR3 has 12 amino acids.

As regards this clone: In the same sample, other DNA sequences code for this CDR3. This rearrangement joins TRBV20-1 to TRBJ2-3; D remains ambiguous. The CDR3 has 11 amino acids. The germline V and J ends were trimmed by 6 bases and 4 bases, with 8 bases remaining between them. The germline V gene encodes CDR1 DFQATT and CDR2 SNEGSKA (reference sequence). CDR3 amino acids: CSAPAPDTQYF. The CDR3 region has the DNA TGCAGTGCCCCAGCGCCAGATACGCAGTATTTT.

The chain carries TRBV28 and TRBJ2-1, with 8 bases that match TRBD1. Germline V gives CDR1 MDHEN, CDR2 SYDVKM. The V segment lost 3 bases and the J segment 7 bases; nucleotides outside the gene matches: 8. The CDR3 contains 15 residues. The CDR3 is CASSLVQGVVNEQFF. The CDR3 DNA reads TGTGCCAGCAGTTTGGTACAGGGGGTGGTTAATGAGCAGTTCTTC.

The chain recombines TRBV6-6 with TRBJ2-7; 8 bases are shared with TRBD2. Germline CDR1 MNHNY, CDR2 SVGAGI (reference sequence). V shed 4 bases, J shed 3 bases, and the junction held 5 bases outside the gene matches. The CDR3 length is 14 residues. CDR3 bases: TGTGCCAGCAGTTCACCTAGCGGGTTCTACGAGCAGTACTTC. The encoded protein is CASSSPSGFYEQYF.

This sequence joins TRBV28 and TRBJ2-7; 15 bases line up with TRBD2. This CDR3 spans 20 amino acids. Germline V gene sequence: CDR1 MDHEN, CDR2 SYDVKM. V gave up 8 bases and J gave up 0 bases; unmatched junction bases: 17. The CDR3 DNA reads TGTGCCAGCTGGACCGCGGGACTAGCGGGGGGACTTCCTAGCTCCTACGAGCAGTACTTC. Protein sequence: CASWTAGLAGGLPSSYEQYF.

This rearrangement joins TRBV2 to TRBJ1-4; 7 nucleotides line up with TRBD1. V gave up 7 bases and J gave up 17 bases; unmatched junction bases: 13. From germline, CDR1 is SNHLY and CDR2 FYNNEI. This CDR3 region has 12 residues. CDR3 DNA sequence: TGTGCCAGCACCCTTGTGACAGGGCCCACTTTTTTT. It encodes CASTLVTGPTFF.